The next 26 T cell receptor beta chains were all read from a single sample in a study of cytomegalovirus exposure and HLA in healthy donors. The PCR used 60 Vbeta and 13 Jbeta primers. Assay: immunoSEQ multiplex PCR; the TCRdb copy retains only in-frame clones and omits some. Of under 45,000 clones listed, 80% are singletons. The sample taken for sequencing was PBMCs. These receptor sequences come from a male donor in good health and CMV-seronegative.

This clone was observed a few times. The chain links TRBV6-6 to TRBJ1-3; TRBD1 is a possible D gene (5 bases). The CDR3 spans 15 residues. V was pared by 4 bases and J by 3 bases, with 13 bases between. CDR1 MNHNY and CDR2 SVGAGI come from the germline V gene (reference sequence). Here the CDR3 DNA reads TGTGCCAGCAGTTCCCCCGGACAAGGTGGAAACACCATATATTTT. Translated, it gives CASSSPGQGGNTIYF.

The V and J genes are TRBV5-6 and TRBJ2-1, with D perhaps matching TRBD1 (6 bases). Germline V gives CDR1 SGHDT, CDR2 YYEEEE. Trimming stripped 8 bases from V and 1 base from J, with 13 bases between. This CDR3 contains 14 residues. The CDR3 sequence: CASREQGSYNEQFF. CDR3 bases: TGTGCCAGTCGCGAACAGGGATCCTACAATGAGCAGTTCTTC.

This sequence joins TRBV25-1 and TRBJ2-7; TRBD1 is a possible D gene (6 bases). The V end lost 10 bases, the J end lost 0 bases, and 13 bases lay between the germline ends. The CDR3 consists of 13 residues. Germline V gene sequence: CDR1 MGHDK, CDR2 SYGVNS. DNA of the CDR3: TGTGCCACCTCGACAGGACCCTCCTACGAGCAGTACTTC. Encoded protein: CATSTGPSYEQYF.

The rearrangement joins TRBV6-1 to TRBJ1-2, with 7 bases that match TRBD1. CDR1 MNHNS and CDR2 SASEGT come from the germline V gene. Germline trimming cut 7 bases from V and 3 bases from J; bases unmatched to any gene: 5. This CDR3 is built from 13 residues. The CDR3 nucleotides are TGTGCCAGCAATCATGGACAGGACTATGGCTACACCTTC. This translates into CASNHGQDYGYTF.

The V gene is TRBV6-4, the J gene TRBJ2-3, with D perhaps matching TRBD2 (6 bases). The V and J ends lost 3 bases and 0 bases respectively, with 13 bases between them. CDR1 is MRHNA, CDR2 SNTAGT, per germline. The CDR3 is 16 amino acids. Here the CDR3 reads CASSDGGVTSTDTQYF. The CDR3 nucleotides are TGTGCCAGCAGTGATGGAGGGGTGACTAGCACAGATACGCAGTATTTT.

The chain recombines TRBV28 with TRBJ1-1, with a possible D match to TRBD1 (5 bases). CDR3 size: 13 residues. In germline, CDR1 is MDHEN, CDR2 SYDVKM. Trimming left V 3 bases short and J 4 bases short, with 9 bases between. The chain's CDR3 is CASSLVQATEAFF. The CDR3 nucleotides read TGTGCCAGCAGTTTGGTACAGGCCACTGAAGCTTTCTTT. Looking up the rest from reference TRBV28 and TRBJ1-1 gives the full variable domain: DVKVTQSSRYLVKRTGEKVFLECVQDMDHENMFWYRQDPGLGLRLIYFSYDVKMKEKGDIPEGYSVSREKKERFSLILESASTNQTSMYLCASSLVQATEAFFGQGTRLTVV.

The V gene is TRBV29-1, the J gene TRBJ2-5; maybe TRBD1 (5 bases). V gave up 4 bases and J gave up 1 base, with 7 bases separating them. Germline CDR1 reads SQVTM; CDR2 reads ANQGSEA. CDR3 length equals 12 residues. The CDR3, as DNA: TGCAGCGTTGGGGGCGGCCAAGAGACCCAGTACTTC. Translation gives CSVGGGQETQYF.

This clone occurred a few times. This sequence joins TRBV5-1 and TRBJ1-2; 8 bases are a match to TRBD1. Germline loops: CDR1 SGHRS, CDR2 YFSETQ. The length of the CDR3 is 15 residues. V shed 0 bases, J shed 7 bases, and the junction held 8 bases outside the gene matches. Written as DNA, the CDR3 is TGCGCCAGCAGCTTGGAAGGACAGGGAAGGTCTGGCTACACCTTC. This sequence encodes CASSLEGQGRSGYTF.

The chain links TRBV25-1 to TRBJ1-4; D is unclear. The CDR3 spans 14 residues. Germline V gives CDR1 MGHDK, CDR2 SYGVNS. Trimming removed 0 bases at V and 7 bases at J, with 9 bases between. The CDR3 DNA reads as TGTGCCAGCAGTGAATACGGGTACGGTGAAAAACTGTTTTTT. Its translation is CASSEYGYGEKLFF.

This CDR3 reads CASRSTGGAYEQYF. DNA for the CDR3: TGTGCCAGCAGGTCGACCGGGGGGGCCTACGAGCAGTACTTC. This chain joins TRBV6-6 and TRBJ2-7; 8 nucleotides align to TRBD2. The V gene end was trimmed by 6 bases and the J gene end by 2 bases; junction bases not matched to a gene: 6. Germline V gene lookup returns CDR1 MNHNY and CDR2 SVGAGI (reference sequence). This CDR3 has 14 residues.

This clone was seen more than once but under ten times. The CDR3 loop reads CASSLVGGQTEAFF. The CDR3 DNA is TGTGCCAGCAGCTTGGTCGGGGGGCAAACTGAAGCTTTCTTT. This chain links TRBV5-6 with TRBJ1-1; possibly TRBD1 for D (6 bases). From germline, CDR1 is SGHDT and CDR2 YYEEEE. The CDR3 contains 14 residues. With 0 bases removed from V and 5 bases from J, the gap between germline ends came to 11 bases.

V usage is TRBV5-4 and J usage is TRBJ1-2, with 7 bases that match TRBD1. Germline CDR1 and CDR2: SGHNT and YYREEE (reference sequence). The trim removed 0 bases at V and 8 bases at J, leaving 7 bases unmatched. CDR3 length: 14 amino acids. CDR3 DNA sequence: TGTGCCAGCAGCTTGGACCGACAGGGTTGGGGCTACACCTTC. Translation: CASSLDRQGWGYTF. The full variable domain, completed using reference TRBV5-4 and TRBJ1-2, is ETGVTQSPTHLIKTRGQQVTLRCSSQSGHNTVSWYQQALGQGPQFIFQYYREEENGRGNFPPRFSGLQFPNYSSELNVNALELDDSALYLCASSLDRQGWGYTFGSGTRLTVV.

This clone was seen a handful of times. The V gene is TRBV5-1, the J gene TRBJ2-1; D is unresolved. From germline, CDR1 is SGHRS and CDR2 YFSETQ. The CDR3 is made up of 12 amino acids. V lost 4 bases, J lost 10 bases, and 12 bases lay in between. CDR3: CASSLDHREQFF. The DNA of the CDR3 is TGCGCCAGCAGCCTAGATCACCGAGAGCAGTTCTTC.

The chain uses TRBV29-1 and TRBJ2-5; 14 bases are shared with TRBD2. The germline V gene encodes CDR1 SQVTM and CDR2 ANQGSEA. Unmatched junction bases numbered 11, after V lost 6 bases and J lost 5 bases. There are 16 residues in the CDR3. CDR3 DNA: TGCAGCGTAGCCGGGACTAGCGGGAGATCATGGGAGACCCAGTACTTC. Protein: CSVAGTSGRSWETQYF.

This clone showed up just once. V and J are TRBV15 and TRBJ2-6; 11 bases line up with TRBD1. CDR3 length: 20 residues. V dropped 3 bases and J dropped 2; count of bases not matched to a gene: 12. Germline loops: CDR1 LNHNV, CDR2 YYDKDF (reference sequence). CDR3 protein: CATSSRLGGQGVPGANVLTF. DNA of the CDR3: TGTGCCACCAGCAGCAGGTTAGGGGGACAGGGGGTACCTGGGGCCAACGTCCTGACTTTC.

This sequence joins TRBV4-2 and TRBJ1-1, with 7 bases that match TRBD1. The junction had 5 bases not matched to a gene; V was cut back by 4 bases and J by 0 bases. The CDR3 runs 15 residues. Germline V lookup: CDR1 LGHNA, CDR2 YNFKEQ. CDR3 in amino acids: CASSPETGMNTEAFF. The CDR3 DNA reads TGTGCCAGCAGCCCCGAGACAGGGATGAACACTGAAGCTTTCTTT.

The V and J genes are TRBV30 and TRBJ1-2, with a possible D match to TRBD1 (5 bases). Germline V gene lookup returns CDR1 GTSNPN and CDR2 SVGIG (reference sequence). CDR3 length equals 14 residues. V lost 2 bases to trimming and J lost 2 bases, with 12 bases between them. CDR3 sequence: CAWSPRVSNYGYTF. The CDR3 coding sequence is TGTGCCTGGAGTCCCAGGGTTTCAAACTATGGCTACACCTTC.

The chain couples TRBV9 to TRBJ1-1, with a tentative D call TRBD1 (5 bases). V shed 2 bases and J shed 2 bases, with 10 bases lying between them. The CDR3 is 14 amino acids. The germline V gene encodes CDR1 SGDLS and CDR2 YYNGEE. The CDR3 nucleotides are TGTGCCAGCAGCGTCACTCAGGGCAACACTGAAGCTTTCTTT. Translating it yields CASSVTQGNTEAFF.

This clone was seen just once. The rearrangement joins TRBV9 to TRBJ2-5, with a weak D call TRBD1 (5 bases). The CDR3 contains 16 residues. The ends were cut back, 0 bases at V and 5 bases at J, with 17 bases in the middle. Germline V CDR1 and CDR2: SGDLS, YYNGEE. The CDR3 DNA reads TGTGCCAGCAGCGTAGGTCTCGGCAGGGCCGAGGAGACCCAGTACTTC. Residues: CASSVGLGRAEETQYF.

Only one count was recorded for this clone. The chain links TRBV30 to TRBJ1-5; 8 positions agree with TRBD1. V shed 0 bases and J 2 bases; nucleotides not matched to a gene: 6. CDR1 and CDR2 from the germline V gene are GTSNPN and SVGIG (reference sequence). The CDR3 has 16 residues. CDR3 coding DNA: TGTGCCTGGAGTGTACCAGGGGGCTTTGGCAATCAGCCCCAGCATTTT. This encodes CAWSVPGGFGNQPQHF. Together with reference TRBV30 and TRBJ1-5, the CDR3 gives the full variable domain: SQTIHQWPATLVQPVGSPLSLECTVEGTSNPNLYWYRQAAGRGLQLLFYSVGIGQISSEVPQNLSASRPQDRQFILSSKKLLLSDSGFYLCAWSVPGGFGNQPQHFGDGTRLSIL.

The gene calls are TRBV30 and TRBJ1-2; D possibly corresponds to TRBD1 (5 bases). The CDR3 is 16 residues long. Germline values: CDR1 GTSNPN, CDR2 SVGIG (reference sequence). The V and J ends lost 3 bases and 0 bases respectively, with 17 bases between them. CDR3 loop: CAWRGGVGGANYGYTF. The CDR3 region has the DNA TGTGCCTGGAGGGGGGGGGTTGGCGGAGCTAACTATGGCTACACCTTC.

The V call is TRBV1, the J call TRBJ1-4; TRBD1 is the table's D call, not checked against the DNA. TRBV1 corresponds to a pseudogene. The CDR3 covers 16 residues. For the CDR3, the DNA is TGCACCAGCAGCCAGCCCGACCGGGACAGGGACGAAAAACTGTTTTTT. Translated: CTSSQPDRDRDEKLFF.

This rearrangement joins TRBV7-8 to TRBJ1-1; the D is unclear. The CDR3 consists of 13 residues. Looked up from germline, CDR1 is SGHVS and CDR2 is FQNEAQ. V gave up 3 bases and J gave up 1 base, with 6 bases separating them. CDR3 DNA sequence: TGTGCCAGCAGCTTTTCAGGGAACACTGAAGCTTTCTTT. Its protein product is CASSFSGNTEAFF.

The chain links TRBV9 to TRBJ2-7; D is perhaps TRBD1 (8 bases). The germline V gene encodes CDR1 SGDLS and CDR2 YYNGEE. The V and J ends lost 4 bases and 6 bases respectively, with 17 bases between them. The CDR3 has 14 amino acids. CDR3 nucleotides: TGTGCCAGCAGCACCTCACAGGGGGGGGGCGAGCAGTACTTC. As protein: CASSTSQGGGEQYF.

The chain combines TRBV28 with TRBJ1-2; tentatively, D is TRBD1 (5 bases). This CDR3 has 14 residues. CDR1 MDHEN and CDR2 SYDVKM come from the germline V gene. V was trimmed by 2 bases and J by 1 base, leaving 8 bases between them. CDR3 in DNA: TGTGCCAGCAGTTTAACCGACAGTAACTATGGCTACACCTTC. Protein: CASSLTDSNYGYTF.

V usage is TRBV5-1 and J usage is TRBJ2-1, with TRBD2 identical over 7 bases. This CDR3 is 15 amino acids long. Trimming removed 0 bases from V and 5 bases from J; junction bases left unmatched: 5. Germline V CDR1 and CDR2: SGHRS, YFSETQ. CDR3 bases: TGCGCCAGCAGCTTGGGGGGGACTACTCACAATGAGCAGTTCTTC. Protein: CASSLGGTTHNEQFF.